This entry is about one TCR beta chain. This clone came up once. The clone's antigen remains unknown. No much larger clone is present one base from it, and per-base qualities are unavailable. These data come from a study of shared clonotypes between healthy human individuals (TCRdb year 2020). Concerning the study at large: A couple of women and a few men aged 18 to 49 years were included in the cohort. Per donor, leukapheresis produced somewhere between about 0.8 and 9 billion PBMCs. To estimate repertoire size and how much clonotype sharing occurs between individuals, the study deeply sequenced the blood TCR repertoires of about 5 healthy adults. For each donor, CD4 naive and CD4 memory were each given three plates, CD8 naive was given two plates, and CD8 memory was given one plate. Different laboratories and diverse techniques were used to prepare libraries and sequence TCR repertoires, to increase sequencing depth and limit assay-specific biases. The research as a whole found: Sharing across a handful of donors was observed for 5% to 6.5% of naive CD4, less than 4% of naive CD8, 2% to 2.5% of memory CD4, and less than 0.45% of memory CD8 clonotypes. Sampling was limited to blood, and TCR repertoires in tissue likely differ from TCR repertoires in blood. Larger estimated clonotype richness was generally found for naive subsets than for memory subsets. Compared with non-shared clonotypes, the clonotypes found in all four sorted-subset donors had higher generation probabilities. Based on pairwise subsampling, the degree of clonotype sharing among donors was expected to be affected by sequencing depth. Rarefaction of sorted-subset datasets indicated incomplete sequencing despite the large sequencing depth. Because the study included a small number of donors, the genetic and exposure-history diversity represented was limited.

From its cysteine to its phenylalanine, the CDR3 spans 14 amino acids. The retained sequence is limited to the CDR3, 42 bases, with the frame set at the first base. At the junction V is shortened by 1 base and J by 4 bases, with 10 bases in between. Via the germline V gene, CDR1 is SGHVS and CDR2 FNYEAQ. TCR CDR3 regions were amplified from genomic DNA by multiplex PCR using the deep immunoSEQ assay. Extracted genomic DNA from each cell subset was distributed evenly across all wells of several immunoSEQ 96-well plates, and each plate was treated as a replicate. For sorted subsets, approximately 200 ng of genomic DNA, equivalent to 25,000 to 30,000 T cell genomes, went into each replicate PCR. Purified libraries were quantified with a Qubit 3.0 fluorometer, sized on a Bioanalyzer 2100, and re-quantified with the KAPA Library Quantification kit. Every immunoSEQ 96-well plate was sequenced on a dedicated single-read 150-cycle Illumina NextSeq 550 flow cell. As for the authors' bioinformatics: Because the immunoSEQ output held only junctional sequences and lacked quality scores, the filtering could not match the filtering applied to full-length reads. To assign V/J genes and CDR3, sequences were annotated against IMGT germline references using PyIR, a Python wrapper for IgBLAST v1.9. Any read was removed if the V/J assignment was weak (E-value above 1e-6), the CDR3 was missing, or the read contained stop codons, out-of-frame junctions, or ambiguous translated residues. V3J clonotypes were defined as sequences sharing an identical inferred V gene, J gene, and CDR3 amino acid sequence. Percentage overlap between repertoires was calculated by dividing the number of shared unique clonotypes by the size of the smaller repertoire. Richness of each repertoire was evaluated using RTK rarefaction, the Chao1 estimator, and Recon v2.1 estimates of unobserved clonotypes. OLGA was used to compute generation probabilities for all TCRbeta clonotypes that the gDNA method yielded from several donors. TCRdb provides this immuneACCESS table in a form limited to in-frame rearrangements. Some clones are lacking; in checked studies, under half of them reflect an unresolved V gene, and why the rest are absent is not known. Clone size and V and J calls were adopted from that table, with D and trimming inferred from the DNA. Within this sample are 1.5 million to 2.5 million clones, with approximately 94% of them counted one time only. The biggest ten clones account for 0.9% to 1.5% of the sample.

CD8 naive samples were CD45RO-negative cells positively selected for CCR7, giving a CD45RA+CCR7+ population that excluded TemRA cells. Donors were healthy HIV-negative adults with no recently reported acute infections or vaccinations. Every donor was a Caucasian adult living in Nashville, Tennessee, USA. Blood was obtained by leukapheresis, after which PBMCs were separated by Ficoll-Histopaque density gradient centrifugation and cryopreserved in liquid nitrogen vapor phase. Analytical flow cytometry was used to check the purity and quantity of every magnetically sorted T cell population. Genomic DNA was isolated from each sorted fraction and quantified by UV absorbance on a Nanodrop 2000c.

The chain couples TRBV7-6 to TRBJ2-5; tentative D gene TRBD2, with 5 bases matching. The sequenced sample was naive CD8+ T cells sorted from blood. The sample's cell subset or site, from its label and the paper: CD45RA+CCR7+. This TCR was recovered from a man aged 18 to 30 in good health. The nucleotide sequence is given as TGTGCCAGCAGCTTAGGCTATCGGGGAGAGACCCAGTACTTC. Its protein product is CASSLGYRGETQYF.